This is a list of T cell receptor beta chains from one sample in a study of neurological immune-mediated disorders. TCRdb reanalysed the 5' RACE reads using MiXCR and keeps one entry per CDR3 protein. The profile shows about 14,000 distinct CDR3 sequences, less than 15% of them singletons. The sequenced material came from CD8+ T cells from blood. Receptors were obtained from a female donor with HTLV-1-associated myelopathy (HAM/TSP). Both conserved end residues are trimmed from each CDR3. The size field is filled for only some rows; it gives once, few, many or a size class.

j_call	v_call	clone_size	cdr3_aa
TRBJ2-7	TRBV6-5	many	ATETSGGYEQY
TRBJ1-1	TRBV25-1	.	ASSVGWNTEAF
TRBJ2-1	TRBV29-1	many	SVEGRTDPDNEQF
TRBJ2-7	TRBV5-1	many	ASSLEERQVKHLSYEQY
TRBJ2-1	TRBV6-2/TRBV6-3	many	ASSLVVSGNEQF
TRBJ2-3	TRBV7-2	many	ASSLPAGTSTDTQY
TRBJ2-1	TRBV20-1	many	SARGTGIYNEQF
TRBJ2-1	TRBV5-1	many	ASSLVLSGGPFNEQF
TRBJ2-1	TRBV20-1	many	SARERGGMGEQF
TRBJ1-1	TRBV13	many	ASSLEGEAF
TRBJ1-4	TRBV27	many	AIHGTGGTNEKLF
TRBJ2-2	TRBV20-1	many	SALARTGELF
TRBJ1-1	TRBV4-1	many	ASSPGAGRTEAF
TRBJ2-3	TRBV5-1	many	ASTAAADLRDTQY
TRBJ2-1	TRBV7-9	medium-sized	ASSPDRAGEQF
TRBJ2-5	TRBV29-1	many	SVGLALETQY
TRBJ2-5	TRBV7-2	.	ASSLVTSGWGETQY
TRBJ2-5	TRBV7-9	many	ASSLEGAGGQETQY
TRBJ2-1	TRBV25-1	many	ASSQKRLEQF
TRBJ2-1	TRBV9	many	ASVGGGPNNEQF
TRBJ2-7	TRBV7-9	many	ASSLARGPASYEQY
TRBJ1-1	TRBV6-5	.	ASSYLPSGGTEAF
TRBJ2-2	TRBV5-1	.	ASSFLGGGAYTGELF
TRBJ1-6	TRBV12-3/TRBV12-4	many	ASRLETGINSPLH
TRBJ2-3	TRBV12-3/TRBV12-4	many	ASSFIGGERIGDTQY
TRBJ1-1	TRBV5-1	many	ASSLGANTEAF
TRBJ2-1	TRBV6-5	many	ASSSYGGAYNEQF
TRBJ2-7	TRBV7-8	many	ASSQRPDGTGWSYEQY
TRBJ1-1	TRBV7-3	.	ASSPVRVLEAF
TRBJ1-4	TRBV11-3	many	ASSLEGDGVNEKLF
TRBJ1-2	TRBV9	.	ARSISGTGNSYT
TRBJ2-2	TRBV6-6	many	ASSLAGADTGELF
TRBJ2-1	TRBV7-3	.	ASSSGQGPYNEQF
TRBJ2-7	TRBV5-1	many	ASSLATQVPYEQY
TRBJ2-1	TRBV5-1	many	ASGTSSYEQF
TRBJ2-7	TRBV5-1	many	ASSLIDRGEEQY
TRBJ2-7	TRBV5-1	many	ASRVGIQPGYEQY
TRBJ2-3	TRBV4-1	many	ASSQTSRWPSTDTQY
TRBJ2-3	TRBV20-1	many	SAPSPDRELDTQY
TRBJ1-1	TRBV7-9	many	ASSFGHSGNTEAF
TRBJ2-1	TRBV4-1	many	ASSQEALFEGEYNEQF
TRBJ1-6	TRBV4-3	many	ASSRREAAGSYNSPLH
TRBJ2-3	TRBV12-3/TRBV12-4	few	ASSSPGGMTDTQY
TRBJ2-2	TRBV4-1	many	ASSPGIRASGELF
TRBJ2-5	TRBV3-1	many	ASSQEGQEQETQY
TRBJ2-7	TRBV9	many	ASSDTSGSYEQY
TRBJ1-1	TRBV5-1	.	TSSLVGGGSSEAF
TRBJ2-1	TRBV5-1	many	ASSLEVVSTGADNEQF
TRBJ2-1	TRBV20-1	many	SARDLDSAYNEQF
TRBJ1-1	TRBV28	medium-sized	ASRISKPNTEAF
TRBJ2-1	TRBV10-3	many	AISDSLDSYNEQF
TRBJ2-7	TRBV30	many	AWGGAGGQVDEQY
TRBJ1-1	TRBV5-5	many	ASSPTGRYTEAF
TRBJ2-7	TRBV10-2	many	ASIGGPRVEEQY
TRBJ2-7	TRBV7-2	many	ASRTGTSGVGEQY